This T cell receptor (beta chain) was sequenced in a study of shared clonotypes between healthy human individuals. The ends were cut back, 5 bases at V and 5 bases at J, with 15 bases in the middle. CDR3 length: 15 amino acids. Germline V gene data show CDR1 as SGHAT and CDR2 as FQDESV (reference sequence). Here immunoSEQ multiplex PCR was the method, and the copy in TCRdb shows in-frame clones only, minus some. This table holds 900,000 to 1,200,000 clones, around three quarters found once. The source is a man between 18 and 35 years old in good health. Some clones in this sample may be carry-over from other donors' samples. J is TRBJ2-2 and V is TRBV11-1; D ambiguous. Sequencing was carried out using memory CD4+ T cells from PBMCs. The sample's subset: CD45RA-negative fraction. The CDR3 DNA reads TGTGCCAGCAGCCCGGACCGGGTCGGGACCGGGGAGCTGTTTTTT. It translates to CASSPDRVGTGELFF. The entire variable domain, with the rest obtained from reference TRBV11-1 and TRBJ2-2, is as follows: EAEVAQSPRYKITEKSQAVAFWCDPISGHATLYWYRQILGQGPELLVQFQDESVVDDSQLPKDRFSAERLKGVDSTLKIQPAELGDSAMYLCASSPDRVGTGELFFGEGSRLTVL.